These 22 T cell receptor beta chains originate from one sample sequenced in a study of T-cell memory formation after mild COVID-19. TCRdb re-called the 5' RACE reads through MiXCR, storing one row per CDR3 protein. Of some 300,000 distinct CDR3 sequences in the sample, less than 25% were seen once. Specimen: PBMCs or a T cell subset sorted from them (not recorded which). The receptor source for this set is a man younger than 30 who had mild COVID-19 (a few samples of this study predate the infection). Cell type and time point are not known.

CDR3 in amino acids: CASSLEGRNSPLHF. CDR3 in DNA: TGTGCCAGCAGCTTAGAAGGGAGGAATTCACCCCTCCACTTT. The chain uses TRBV7-6 and TRBJ1-6; D not resolved. The CDR3 extends over 14 amino acids. Looked up from germline, CDR1 is SGHVS and CDR2 is FNYEAQ. The ends were cut back, 1 base at V and 7 bases at J, with 8 bases in the middle.

This clonotype came up once. The genes are TRBV7-2 and TRBJ1-4, with a tentative D call TRBD1 (6 bases). V shed 1 base and J shed 4 bases, with 13 bases lying between them. Germline loops: CDR1 SGHTA, CDR2 FQGNSA. The CDR3 consists of 16 residues. This CDR3 is CASSLGGAGNNEKLFF. The CDR3 nucleotides read TGTGCCAGCAGCTTAGGGGGGGCAGGGAATAATGAAAAACTGTTTTTT.

J is TRBJ1-1 and V is TRBV6-6; D possibly corresponds to TRBD1 (6 bases). This CDR3 spans 14 amino acids. Germline V lookup: CDR1 MNHNY, CDR2 SVGAGI (reference sequence). Trimming left V 6 bases short and J 3 bases short, with 14 bases between. For the CDR3, the DNA is TGTGCCAGCAGATCCTCAGGGGAGTACACTGAAGCTTTCTTT. This encodes CASRSSGEYTEAFF.

This clonotype has just a few counts. The V call is TRBV7-8, the J call TRBJ2-5; D might be TRBD2 (5 bases). Germline V CDR1 and CDR2: SGHVS, FQNEAQ. The CDR3 totals 14 residues. The V end was cut by 3 bases, the J end by 1 base, with 9 bases between. The CDR3 nucleotides read TGTGCCAGCAGCTTGGAGAGGGCCCAAGAGACCCAGTACTTC. Amino acids: CASSLERAQETQYF.

V is TRBV20-1 and J is TRBJ1-1; D not resolved. Germline CDR1 and CDR2: DFQATT and SNEGSKA (reference sequence). This CDR3 has 11 residues. CDR3 region: CSPTRNTEAFF. CDR3 DNA: TGCAGCCCCACCAGGAACACTGAAGCTTTCTTT.

This clonotype was counted between two and nine times. The rearrangement uses TRBV21-1 and TRBJ2-7; TRBD1 reflects the table's D call only, with no check against the DNA. TRBV21-1 is an annotated pseudogene. The CDR3 is made up of 16 amino acids. The DNA for the CDR3 is TGTGCCAGCAGCCGCGAGGGGGCGCCCGAGACATACGAGCAGTACGTC. Encoded protein: CASSREGAPETYEQYV.

This clonotype appeared many times. This sequence joins TRBV6-2 or TRBV6-3 and TRBJ2-1, with D perhaps matching TRBD1 or TRBD2 (6 bases each). Trimming cost V 6 bases and J 10 bases, with 16 bases left between them. This CDR3 is built from 13 residues. CDR1 is MNHEY, CDR2 SVGEGT, per germline. The CDR3 reads CASSYRGRREQFF. The DNA of the CDR3 is TGTGCCAGCAGCTACCGGGGGCGTCGAGAGCAGTTCTTC.

In this sample, this clonotype turned up a few times. The CDR3 sequence: CASSQAIIGGMNTEAFF. The CDR3 nucleotides are TGCGCCAGCAGCCAAGCTATCATAGGAGGGATGAACACTGAAGCTTTCTTT. The chain has TRBV4-1 and TRBJ1-1; no definite D call. The V gene lost 1 base and the J gene lost 0 bases, with 15 bases spanning the gap. The CDR3 is made up of 17 amino acids. Germline loops: CDR1 MGHRA, CDR2 YSYEKL.

CDR3 loop: CASSEVRAQSYNEQFF. The CDR3 DNA reads TGCGCCAGCAGTGAAGTCAGGGCGCAGTCCTACAATGAGCAGTTCTTC. The rearrangement links TRBV10-1 to TRBJ2-1, with TRBD1 as a possible D gene (5 bases). Trimming pared 3 bases from V and 1 base from J, leaving 13 bases between. This CDR3 has 16 residues. The germline V gene has CDR1 WNHNN and CDR2 SYGVQD (reference sequence).

This clonotype showed up just a few times. The chain combines TRBV29-1 with TRBJ1-1; D not certain. CDR1 is SQVTM, CDR2 ANQGSEA, per germline. V lost 4 bases and J lost 1, with 10 bases in between. The CDR3 loop spans 13 amino acids. The CDR3 region is CSVVRSGNTEAFF. For the CDR3, the DNA is TGCAGCGTTGTTCGTAGCGGGAACACTGAAGCTTTCTTT.

There are many counts of this clonotype. The chain is built from TRBV7-9 and TRBJ1-1, with D possibly matching TRBD1 (5 bases). The CDR3 is made up of 14 amino acids. CDR1 and CDR2 (germline): SEHNR, FQNEAQ (reference sequence). V was clipped by 5 bases and J by 1 base, with 11 bases between them. The CDR3 sequence: CASSEIGGNTEAFF. In nucleotides, the CDR3 is TGTGCCAGCAGCGAGATCGGGGGGAACACTGAAGCTTTCTTT.

This CDR3 is CASSYLPVNYGYTF. CDR3 DNA: TGTGCCAGCAGTTACCTCCCCGTTAACTATGGCTACACCTTC. The chain joins TRBV6-5 to TRBJ1-2; no clear D. The ends were cut back, 2 bases at V and 1 base at J, with 8 bases in the middle. The CDR3 sequence is 14 residues long. Germline CDR1 is MNHEY and CDR2 is SVGAGI.

CDR3 region: CASSPVAQGGYTF. The CDR3 DNA sequence: TGCGCCAGCAGCCCCGTGGCCCAAGGAGGCTACACCTTC. This rearrangement joins TRBV5-1 to TRBJ1-2; no clear D. V was clipped by 4 bases and J by 8 bases, with 15 bases between them. From germline, CDR1 is SGHRS and CDR2 YFSETQ. The CDR3 length is 13 residues.

In this sample, this clonotype turned up a few times. This chain connects TRBV5-1 to TRBJ1-1; 7 bases align to TRBD1. The CDR3 runs to 15 residues. The germline gives CDR1 SGHRS, CDR2 YFSETQ. The ends lost 1 base at V and 6 bases at J; junction bases unmatched: 9. CDR3 sequence (DNA): TGCGCCAGCAGCTTGTCGACAGGGATTGGCGCTGAAGCTTTCTTT. This encodes CASSLSTGIGAEAFF.

This clonotype appeared a few times. The V call is TRBV20-1, the J call TRBJ2-5; TRBD2 matches 12 bases. V shed 6 bases and J 2 bases; nucleotides not matched to a gene: 10. There are 16 residues in the CDR3. Germline V gene data show CDR1 as DFQATT and CDR2 as SNEGSKA (reference sequence). In DNA form, the CDR3 reads TGCAGTGCCAACGGACTAGCGGGGACCCCACAAGAGACCCAGTACTTC. Translation: CSANGLAGTPQETQYF.

Only a few counts were recorded for this clonotype. This chain uses TRBV12-3 or TRBV12-4 with TRBJ2-7; perhaps TRBD1 as D (5 bases). The ends were cut back, 4 bases at V and 3 bases at J, with 10 bases in the middle. The length of the CDR3 is 13 residues. The CDR3 region is CASSWGRDYEQYV. Here the CDR3 DNA reads TGTGCCAGCAGTTGGGGCAGGGACTACGAGCAGTACGTC.

This clonotype was seen more than once but under ten times. V gene TRBV25-1 combines with J gene TRBJ2-7; 7 bases align to TRBD1. Germline V gene sequence: CDR1 MGHDK, CDR2 SYGVNS. V lost 3 bases and J lost 7; bases outside the gene matches: 9. The CDR3 consists of 14 residues. The CDR3 is CASSELGTDPEQYF. As DNA, the CDR3 is TGTGCCAGCAGTGAGCTTGGGACAGATCCGGAGCAGTACTTC.

The chain combines TRBV4-1 with TRBJ1-4; unclear D gene. The V gene's germline CDR1 is MGHRA and CDR2 YSYEKL. This CDR3 is built from 16 residues. Between the trimmed V and J ends, which lost 2 bases and 0 bases, there was a span of 10 bases. CDR3 amino acids: CASSQRQAATNEKLFF. CDR3 nucleotide sequence: TGCGCCAGCAGCCAACGGCAGGCCGCAACTAATGAAAAACTGTTTTTT.

V usage is TRBV28 and J usage is TRBJ1-3; D unclear. The V and J ends lost 8 bases and 1 base respectively, with 6 bases between them. The CDR3 runs to 12 residues. CDR1 and CDR2 (germline): MDHEN, SYDVKM. DNA for the CDR3: TGTGCCAGCCGTAGATCTGGAAACACCATATATTTT. The encoded protein is CASRRSGNTIYF.

This clonotype has only one observation. This chain connects TRBV5-4 to TRBJ1-2; no firm D call. The CDR3 is 15 amino acids. Germline V gene sequence: CDR1 SGHNT, CDR2 YYREEE (reference sequence). V dropped 4 bases and J dropped 4 bases, with 17 bases sitting between them. CDR3 sequence reads: CASSPEYGLFYGYTF. The CDR3 DNA reads as TGTGCCAGCAGCCCGGAATATGGACTGTTCTATGGCTACACCTTC.

This clonotype was seen only a few times. The genes are TRBV5-1 and TRBJ2-3; possible D gene TRBD1, 5 bases. Germline V gene sequence: CDR1 SGHRS, CDR2 YFSETQ. The germline V and J ends were trimmed by 3 bases and 2 bases, with 10 bases remaining between them. The CDR3 runs 14 residues. The CDR3 DNA reads as TGCGCCAGCAGCTCACAGGTTTCCACAGATACGCAGTATTTT. This sequence encodes CASSSQVSTDTQYF.

The chain has TRBV7-3 and TRBJ2-3; TRBD2 matches at 11 bases. Germline CDR1 is SGHTA and CDR2 is FQGTGA. The CDR3 consists of 15 residues. The J segment lost 5 bases and the V segment lost 5 bases, leaving 6 bases of the junction unmatched. CDR3 DNA sequence: TGTGCCAGCAGCCTCCCGGGGACTAGCGGAGATACGCAGTATTTT. Translating it yields CASSLPGTSGDTQYF.